A selection of T cell receptor beta chains follows, all from one sample in a study of T cells in localized non-small cell lung cancer. Only in-frame clones appear in the TCRdb table, and some are missing; sequencing was by immunoSEQ multiplex PCR. The table includes more than 2,500 clones, under 30% detected once. The starting material was normal lung tissue next to the tumor, obtained before any cancer treatment. These receptors originate from a male donor at least 60 years old with stage II lung adenocarcinoma. The CDR3 runs from the conserved cysteine through the conserved F or W. A D gene is named only where the DNA matches it firmly. Expanded clones get a size class; other rows say once, few or many, or leave the size out.

14,TRBJ2-7,.,.,TRBV11-3,TGTGCCAGCAGCTTAGGTCCAACCTCCTACGAGCAGTACTTC,CASSLGPTSYEQYF
13,TRBJ1-2,.,.,TRBV30,TGTGCCTGGGAGTCTTTCGGCGGCTATGGCTACACCTTC,CAWESFGGYGYTF
14,TRBJ1-1,.,.,TRBV11-3,TGTGCCAGCAGCTTGTCACTAGGGAACACTGAAGCTTTCTTT,CASSLSLGNTEAFF
15,TRBJ2-7,few,.,TRBV11-3,TGTGCCAGCAGCCCCTCCGGGGCCAGCTCCTACGAGCAGTACTTC,CASSPSGASSYEQYF
15,TRBJ1-2,few,.,TRBV9,TGTGCCAGCAGCGGGACGACATCCCACGGCTATGGCTACACCTTC,CASSGTTSHGYGYTF
13,TRBJ1-1,.,TRBD1,TRBV7-1,TGTGCCAGCAGCCCAGGGACAGGGACGGAAGCTTTCTTT,CASSPGTGTEAFF
14,TRBJ1-1,.,.,TRBV19,TGTGCCAGTATTACAGGGATTGGAGGCACTGAAGCTTTCTTT,CASITGIGGTEAFF
15,TRBJ1-2,medium-sized,TRBD1,TRBV11-3,TGTGCCAGCACCCCAGCGGCAGGGGGCCCCTATGGCTACACCTTC,CASTPAAGGPYGYTF
18,TRBJ2-6,.,.,TRBV18,TGTGCCAGCTCACCGGTATCAGGACAAAGCTCTGGGGCCAACGTCCTGACTTTC,CASSPVSGQSSGANVLTF
13,TRBJ2-1,few,TRBD2,TRBV7-1,TGTGCCAGCAGCTTAGGGAGGGGAGGTGAGCAGTTCTTC,CASSLGRGGEQFF
16,TRBJ2-3,medium-sized,.,TRBV11-3,TGTGCCAGCAGCCAAAGACTCCAGCCGATCTCAGATACGCAGTATTTT,CASSQRLQPISDTQYF
14,TRBJ1-4,large,.,TRBV19,TGTGCCAGTAGTATAGTGAAGGAAAATGAAAAACTGTTTTTT,CASSIVKENEKLFF
14,TRBJ1-2,.,.,TRBV10-3,TGTGCCAGCAGTGGGTCAGGACTTAACTATGGCTACACCTTC,CASSGSGLNYGYTF
15,TRBJ1-2,.,.,TRBV10-3,TGTGCCATCAGTGCATTGTTCACAGGGTTGGATGGCTACACCTTC,CAISALFTGLDGYTF